This note documents a single T cell receptor beta chain sequence. The antigen is not known. Generated by immunoSEQ multiplex PCR, the TCRdb table keeps only in-frame clones and is missing some. The data show more than 85,000 clones, around 87% seen once. This specimen comes from a study of T cell responses to AZD1222 COVID-19 vaccine. Study findings and constraints: Targeting of unmutated variant regions was reportedly seen in nearly half of spike-specific TCRs.

V lost 3 bases and J lost 2, with 11 bases in between. The CDR3 totals 15 residues. Germline V gene sequence: CDR1 SGHNT, CDR2 YYREEE (reference sequence). The material sequenced was peripheral blood, taken on day 0 of AZD1222 vaccination. The source is an adult in good health. The chain uses TRBV5-4 and TRBJ2-2; D is possibly TRBD1 (5 bases). CDR3 in DNA: TGTGCCAGCAGCTCAGAGACAGCCAACACCGGGGAGCTGTTTTTT. This sequence encodes CASSSETANTGELFF.